Listed below are T cell receptor beta chains from one sample, sequenced in a study of T cell responses to AZD1222 COVID-19 vaccine. Here immunoSEQ multiplex PCR was the method, and the copy in TCRdb shows in-frame clones only, minus some. The sample gives 95,000 to 100,000 clones, roughly 92% of which show up once; 6.5% to 8.5% is in the top ten. Sequencing used peripheral blood, obtained 28 days after the second AZD1222 dose. These receptors all come from an adult who received the AZD1222 COVID-19 vaccine. The CDR3 runs from the conserved cysteine through the conserved F or W. The order of the fields is CDR3 DNA, CDR3 protein, clone size, V gene, D gene, J gene. A D gene is named only where the DNA matches it firmly. Clone sizes are given selectively: once, few, many, or a class where the clone is expanded.

CDR3nt: TGTGCCAGCTCACCACGTGTAGGCCAGGGGACCGACAATGAGCAGTTCTTC
CDR3aa: CASSPRVGQGTDNEQFF
abundance: NA
v_gene: TRBV18
d_gene: NA
j_gene: TRBJ2-1

CDR3nt: TGTGCCAGCAGCCCCCGAGGGACTAGCGGGAGCTCCTACGAGCAGTACTTC
CDR3aa: CASSPRGTSGSSYEQYF
abundance: NA
v_gene: TRBV7-9
d_gene: TRBD2
j_gene: TRBJ2-7

CDR3nt: TGTGCCAGCAGCGTACAACAGGGGGCTATCGGGGAGCTGTTTTTT
CDR3aa: CASSVQQGAIGELFF
abundance: NA
v_gene: TRBV9
d_gene: TRBD1
j_gene: TRBJ2-2

CDR3nt: TGCGCCAGCAGCCAAGCGACTGGAGCTACGGCCAATGAGCAGTTCTTC
CDR3aa: CASSQATGATANEQFF
abundance: NA
v_gene: TRBV4-1
d_gene: NA
j_gene: TRBJ2-1

CDR3nt: TGTGCCAGCAGTTCCCGCTGGGGGGTGATCTCCTACGAGCAGTACTTC
CDR3aa: CASSSRWGVISYEQYF
abundance: NA
v_gene: TRBV28
d_gene: NA
j_gene: TRBJ2-7

CDR3nt: TGTGCCAGCAGTTTGGGGGGGACTTCCACCTTC
CDR3aa: CASSLGGTSTF
abundance: NA
v_gene: TRBV12-3/TRBV12-4
d_gene: NA
j_gene: TRBJ1-2

CDR3nt: TGTGCCATCAGAGGGGACAGGGAGTTATCTGGCTACACCTTC
CDR3aa: CAIRGDRELSGYTF
abundance: once
v_gene: TRBV10-3
d_gene: TRBD1
j_gene: TRBJ1-2

CDR3nt: TGCGCCAGCAGCCTACAGGGGAGTTCCTACAATGAGCAGTTCTTC
CDR3aa: CASSLQGSSYNEQFF
abundance: NA
v_gene: TRBV5-1
d_gene: TRBD1
j_gene: TRBJ2-1

CDR3nt: TGTGCCAGCAGTGAAGGGACAGGGGACCAGTCACCCCTCCACTTT
CDR3aa: CASSEGTGDQSPLHF
abundance: medium-sized
v_gene: TRBV6-4
d_gene: TRBD1
j_gene: TRBJ1-6

CDR3nt: TGTGCCATCAGTGGTCAGCGGGAAGCCTCCCCTCTGGATGAGCAGTTCTTC
CDR3aa: CAISGQREASPLDEQFF
abundance: NA
v_gene: TRBV10-3
d_gene: TRBD2
j_gene: TRBJ2-1

CDR3nt: TGTGCCAGCAGGATTCTCACCGAGCAGTACTTC
CDR3aa: CASRILTEQYF
abundance: NA
v_gene: TRBV2
d_gene: NA
j_gene: TRBJ2-7